This T cell receptor beta chain is drawn from a study of cytomegalovirus exposure and HLA in healthy donors. In germline, CDR1 is SGHDT, CDR2 YYEEEE. The CDR3 has 13 residues. The V gene lost 4 bases and the J gene lost 4 bases, with 8 bases spanning the gap. The PCR was carried out with 60 Vbeta primers and 13 Jbeta primers. Produced via immunoSEQ multiplex PCR; TCRdb's table is partial and in-frame only. The sample records about 140,000 clones, approximately 84% being singletons. The sequenced material came from PBMCs. This chain uses TRBV5-6 with TRBJ1-4, with D unresolved. This TCR derives from a woman aged 35 to 49 in good health and CMV-seronegative. The CDR3 DNA reads as TGTGCCAGCAGCGTGGGAGTTAATGAAAAACTGTTTTTT. It yields the protein CASSVGVNEKLFF.